This is a list of T cell receptor beta chains from one sample in a study of cytotoxic CD8 clonotypes in ibrutinib-treated CLL. Assay: immunoSEQ multiplex PCR; the TCRdb copy retains only in-frame clones and omits some. The sample lists 160,000 or so clones, under 90% occurring once. The starting material was PBMCs, obtained after 24 months of ibrutinib treatment. These receptors were collected from a human donor with chronic lymphocytic leukemia. Both conserved end residues are trimmed from each CDR3.

V gene: TRBV10-3
J gene: TRBJ1-5
CDR3 protein: ATGGTGGRQPQH

V gene: TRBV6-5
J gene: TRBJ1-6
CDR3 protein: ASSDGTGGSPLH

V gene: TRBV5-3
J gene: TRBJ1-1
CDR3 protein: ASSQDKRVREAF

V gene: TRBV6-6
J gene: TRBJ1-5
CDR3 protein: ASSTTEAPNQPQH

V gene: TRBV2
J gene: TRBJ2-3
CDR3 protein: ASSPGTASTDTQY

V gene: TRBV29-1
J gene: TRBJ1-2
CDR3 protein: SVDGDREAWGDYGYT

V gene: TRBV19
J gene: TRBJ1-4
CDR3 protein: ASSPGGHGSNEKLF

V gene: TRBV4-2
J gene: TRBJ2-3
CDR3 protein: ASSQGNLPPQDTQY

V gene: TRBV27
J gene: TRBJ1-5
CDR3 protein: ASSPLGRLDQPQH

V gene: TRBV4-2
J gene: TRBJ2-3
CDR3 protein: ASSQEARPFTDTQY

V gene: TRBV2
J gene: TRBJ1-5
CDR3 protein: ASKTELTGNQPQH

V gene: TRBV30
J gene: TRBJ1-2
CDR3 protein: AWITREFWSGYT

V gene: TRBV18
J gene: TRBJ1-2
CDR3 protein: ASSPQGPRWDYGYT

V gene: TRBV19
J gene: TRBJ2-1
CDR3 protein: ASSIVQGGNEQF

V gene: TRBV19
J gene: TRBJ2-1
CDR3 protein: ASNPQGTSYNEQF

V gene: TRBV6-6
J gene: TRBJ1-2
CDR3 protein: ASSSQEANYGYT

V gene: TRBV6-6
J gene: TRBJ1-4
CDR3 protein: ASSYGQGNEKLF

V gene: TRBV19
J gene: TRBJ1-1
CDR3 protein: ASSMAPPQNTEAF